The 14 T cell receptor beta chains in this list originate from one sample, sequenced in a study of vaccination and CD4 T cells after COVID-19 (dated by TCRdb to about 2022). The receptor library was made with PCR. This sample was sequenced with an Illumina iSeq 100. DNA from cultured CD4+ T cells was subjected to TCR sequencing with the Oncomine TCR Beta short-read assay at the Johns Hopkins FTIC core. TCRdb reprocessed the public reads (quality trimming at Q25 with fastp, clone calling with MiXCR) and kept in-frame beta chains. Duplicate CDR3 protein sequences are folded into a single record with the most common DNA and genes. Within this sample are under 20,000 distinct CDR3 sequences, with 40% to 50% of them counted one time only. The ten most abundant clones make up roughly 12% of the sample. Per the publication, the treatment or condition label means: roughly ten-day PBMC culture with coronavirus spike peptide pools or control peptides (ViraFEST assay).

Their cognate antigens are unknown. Sequencing was carried out using cultured CD4+ T cells from blood. The receptor set was obtained from a human donor with COVID-19.

The chain uses TRBV28 and TRBJ2-2; unclear D gene. This CDR3 has 14 amino acids. Germline V gene lookup returns CDR1 MDHEN and CDR2 SYDVKM. Between the trimmed V and J ends, which lost 4 bases and 4 bases, there was a span of 10 bases. This CDR3 reads CASSSAGFTGELFF. The CDR3 region has the DNA TGTGCCAGCAGTTCGGCAGGATTCACCGGGGAGCTGTTTTTT. The whole variable domain, filled in from reference TRBV28 and TRBJ2-2, reads DVKVTQSSRYLVKRTGEKVFLECVQDMDHENMFWYRQDPGLGLRLIYFSYDVKMKEKGDIPEGYSVSREKKERFSLILESASTNQTSMYLCASSSAGFTGELFFGEGSRLTVL.

The chain employs TRBV19 and TRBJ1-3; 7 nucleotides line up with TRBD1. V lost 6 bases and J lost 0; bases outside the gene matches: 11. CDR1 and CDR2 from the germline V gene are LNHDA and SQIVND (reference sequence). The CDR3 covers 17 residues. The CDR3 sequence is CASSPGTAELSGNTIYF. The CDR3 coding sequence is TGTGCCAGTAGCCCCGGGACAGCAGAACTCTCTGGAAACACCATATATTTT.

J is TRBJ1-5 and V is TRBV5-1; weak D call: TRBD1 (6 bases). The CDR3 runs to 13 residues. With 0 bases removed from V and 7 bases from J, the gap between germline ends came to 8 bases. Germline V gives CDR1 SGHRS, CDR2 YFSETQ. DNA of the CDR3: TGCGCCAGCAGCTTGGCAGGGGACCAGCCCCAGCATTTT. Translation: CASSLAGDQPQHF. The full variable domain, rest sourced from reference TRBV5-1 and TRBJ1-5, is KAGVTQTPRYLIKTRGQQVTLSCSPISGHRSVSWYQQTPGQGLQFLFEYFSETQRNKGNFPGRFSGRQFSNSRSEMNVSTLELGDSALYLCASSLAGDQPQHFGDGTRLSIL.

V gene TRBV20-1 combines with J gene TRBJ1-5, with 10 bases that match TRBD1. The V and J ends lost 7 bases and 8 bases, in that order; junction bases with no gene match: 8. Germline V gives CDR1 DFQATT, CDR2 SNEGSKA (reference sequence). The CDR3 sequence is 13 residues long. The CDR3 region has the DNA TGCAGTGTTGCCGGGACAGGGGTTAAGCCCCAGCATTTT. It specifies CSVAGTGVKPQHF.

CDR3 loop: CASTDLGAAYNSPLHF. CDR3 DNA sequence: TGTGCCAGCACTGACCTAGGGGCAGCTTATAATTCACCCCTCCACTTT. The chain carries TRBV2 and TRBJ1-6; tentatively, D is TRBD1 (5 bases). The CDR3 is made up of 16 amino acids. Germline V gene sequence: CDR1 SNHLY, CDR2 FYNNEI. V lost 7 bases and J lost 4, with 17 bases in between.

The CDR3 DNA follows: TGTGCCACCAGCTTAGATATCGGCCTCGGCTACACCTTC. This translates into CATSLDIGLGYTF. This chain links TRBV15 with TRBJ1-2; D is undetermined. Trimming shortened V by 5 bases and J by 8 bases, and 15 bases separated the two germline ends. CDR1 and CDR2 from the germline V gene are LNHNV and YYDKDF (reference sequence). The CDR3 spans 13 residues.

The V gene is TRBV18, the J gene TRBJ1-2; possibly TRBD1 for D (5 bases). Germline loops: CDR1 KGHSH, CDR2 LQKENI. The CDR3 has 14 residues. Trimming cost V 3 bases and J 4 bases, with 12 bases left between them. The CDR3 DNA follows: TGTGCCAGCTCACCTCGGGACCTCCGCTATGGCTACACCTTC. Its translation: CASSPRDLRYGYTF. The full variable domain, rest sourced from reference TRBV18 and TRBJ1-2, is NAGVMQNPRHLVRRRGQEARLRCSPMKGHSHVYWYRQLPEEGLKFMVYLQKENIIDESGMPKERFSAEFPKEGPSILRIQQVVRGDSAAYFCASSPRDLRYGYTFGSGTRLTVV.

The table lists this clonotype with a few counts. The chain recombines TRBV20-1 with TRBJ1-2; D gene uncertain. Trimming removed 8 bases from V and 3 bases from J, with 10 bases in between. The germline gives CDR1 DFQATT, CDR2 SNEGSKA (reference sequence). The CDR3 loop spans 11 amino acids. The chain's CDR3 is CSTMGYYGYTF. The CDR3 coding sequence is TGCAGTACGATGGGGTACTATGGCTACACCTTC.

The chain is built from TRBV2 and TRBJ1-5; perhaps TRBD1 as D (5 bases). The germline V gene encodes CDR1 SNHLY and CDR2 FYNNEI. The ends were cut back, 4 bases at V and 8 bases at J, with 15 bases in the middle. The CDR3 totals 14 residues. The CDR3 DNA is TGTGCCAGCAGTGCACAGGTGCCCAGTGAGCCCCAGCATTTT. Translating gives CASSAQVPSEPQHF.

This clonotype was counted a few times. The CDR3 sequence: CASSLGGGTPQHF. The CDR3 DNA reads as TGTGCCAGCAGCTTAGGAGGGGGAACGCCCCAGCATTTT. This sequence joins TRBV7-2 and TRBJ1-5; possibly TRBD1 for D (6 bases). The V gene lost 1 base and the J gene lost 9 bases, with 10 bases spanning the gap. The CDR3 extends over 13 amino acids. The germline CDR1 and CDR2 sequences are SGHTA and FQGNSA.

The V gene is TRBV20-1, the J gene TRBJ1-5, with 11 nucleotides matching TRBD1. CDR3 length: 15 amino acids. CDR1 is DFQATT, CDR2 SNEGSKA, per germline (reference sequence). V dropped 2 bases and J dropped 4; count of bases not matched to a gene: 4. This CDR3 is CSARIGTGGNQPQHF. Written as DNA, the CDR3 is TGCAGTGCTAGAATAGGGACAGGGGGGAATCAGCCCCAGCATTTT.

This clonotype showed up just a few times. The CDR3 bases are TGTGCCACCAGAGACAGCCAGGCTTTCTTT. Its translation is CATRDSQAFF. The V call is TRBV10-3, the J call TRBJ1-1; the D gene is possibly TRBD1 (5 bases). The germline V and J ends were trimmed by 10 bases and 11 bases, with 14 bases remaining between them. CDR1 is ENHRY, CDR2 SYGVKD, per germline. This CDR3 has 10 amino acids.

The rearrangement links TRBV12-3 or TRBV12-4 to TRBJ1-2; weak D call: TRBD1 (5 bases). This CDR3 region has 15 residues. Trimming removed 1 base at V and 4 bases at J, with 13 bases between. CDR3 nucleotide sequence: TGTGCCAGCAGTTTAGGACAGCGAATTCTCTATGGCTACACCTTC. This translates into CASSLGQRILYGYTF.

The V call is TRBV15, the J call TRBJ2-7; 11 bases align to TRBD1. CDR1 and CDR2 from the germline V gene are LNHNV and YYDKDF (reference sequence). Trimming at V came to 1 base and at J to 6 bases, leaving 5 bases not matched to a gene. The CDR3 has 15 residues. CDR3 loop: CATSRGGTGGPEQYF. DNA for the CDR3: TGTGCCACCAGCAGAGGCGGGACAGGGGGACCCGAGCAGTACTTC.